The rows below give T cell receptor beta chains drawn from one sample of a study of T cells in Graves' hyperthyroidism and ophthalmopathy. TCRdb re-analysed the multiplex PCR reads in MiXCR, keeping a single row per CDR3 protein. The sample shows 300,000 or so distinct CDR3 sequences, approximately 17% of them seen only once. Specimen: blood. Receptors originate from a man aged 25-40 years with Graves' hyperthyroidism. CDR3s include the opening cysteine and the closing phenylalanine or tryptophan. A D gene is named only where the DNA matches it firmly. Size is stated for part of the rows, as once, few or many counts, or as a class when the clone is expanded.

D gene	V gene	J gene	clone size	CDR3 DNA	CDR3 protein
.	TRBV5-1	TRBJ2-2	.	TGCGCCAGCAGTACAAGAGGGACTCCGGAGGAGCTGTTTTTT	CASSTRGTPEELFF
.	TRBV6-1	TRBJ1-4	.	TGTGCCAGCAGGTTAGGCGAAAAACTGTTTTTT	CASRLGEKLFF
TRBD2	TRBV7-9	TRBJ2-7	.	TGTGCCAGCAGCCCAGGGTGGGGGGGAATTGGCGAGCAGTACTTC	CASSPGWGGIGEQYF
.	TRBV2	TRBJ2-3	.	TGTGCCACCCTTCTTTCAGATACGCAGTATTTT	CATLLSDTQYF
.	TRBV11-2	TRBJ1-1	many	TGTGCCAGCAGCTTCAGGGTAGGGGGCACTGAAGCTTTCTTT	CASSFRVGGTEAFF
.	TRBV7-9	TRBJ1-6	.	TGTGCCGGCCAGGGCTCCTATAATTCACCCCTCCACTTT	CAGQGSYNSPLHF
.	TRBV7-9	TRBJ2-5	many	TGTGCCAGCAGCTTAGCGCGGGAATGGGAAGAGACCCAGTACTTC	CASSLAREWEETQYF
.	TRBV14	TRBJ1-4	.	TGTGCCAACAGCCAAGATTTGGGCGAAAAACTGTTTTTT	CANSQDLGEKLFF
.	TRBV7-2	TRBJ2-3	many	TGTGCCAGCAGTCCAATGACTAGCACAGATACGCAGTATTTT	CASSPMTSTDTQYF
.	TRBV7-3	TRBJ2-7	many	TGTGCCAGCAGCTTAGACGACGTCCACGAGCAGTACTTC	CASSLDDVHEQYF
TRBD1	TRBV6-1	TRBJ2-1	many	TGTGCCAGCAGGGACCGGGGCCCTAGTTGGGGGACAGGGGGTGAGCAGTTCTTC	CASRDRGPSWGTGGEQFF
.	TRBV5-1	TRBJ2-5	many	TGCGCCAGCAGCGGCTACACAGGAACCCAAGAGACCCAGTACTTC	CASSGYTGTQETQYF
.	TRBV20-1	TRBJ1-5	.	TGCAGTGCTGGCCGCGGCAATCAGCCCCAGCATTTT	CSAGRGNQPQHF
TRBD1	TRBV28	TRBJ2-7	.	TGTGCCAGCAGTCCGACCGGGACAGCCGATTACGAGCAGTACTTC	CASSPTGTADYEQYF
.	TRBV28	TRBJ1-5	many	TGTGCCAGCAGGCCAGGGGCTCAGCCCCAGCATTTT	CASRPGAQPQHF
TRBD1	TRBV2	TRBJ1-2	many	TGTGCCAGCAGTCCCCAGGGGGGGAATGGCTACACCTTC	CASSPQGGNGYTF
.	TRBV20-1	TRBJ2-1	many	TGCAGTGCTAGGAACCTTGGATCCGATGAGCAGTTCTTC	CSARNLGSDEQFF
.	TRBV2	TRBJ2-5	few	TGTGCCAGCAGTGTTCAACAGTCAGAGACCCAGTACTTC	CASSVQQSETQYF
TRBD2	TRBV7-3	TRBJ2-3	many	TGTGCCAGCAGCTTTGTAGCGGGCCCCACAGATACGCAGTATTTT	CASSFVAGPTDTQYF
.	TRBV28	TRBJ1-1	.	TGTGCCAGCGGGGCACCTACCGGGACAAAGAACACTGAAGCTTCCTTT	CASGAPTGTKNTEASF
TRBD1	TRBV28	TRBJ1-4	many	TGTGCCAGCAGAACCTCCGGGACAGCTGGGGAAAAACTGTTTTTT	CASRTSGTAGEKLFF
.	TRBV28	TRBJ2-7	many	TGTGCCAGCAGATCCGTCCCCTACGAGCAGTACTTC	CASRSVPYEQYF
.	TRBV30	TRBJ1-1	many	TGTGCCTGGACCGGGCCCGAAGCTTTCTTT	CAWTGPEAFF
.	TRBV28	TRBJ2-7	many	TGTGCCAGCAGTATTCATACAGTGGGGCGGTACGAGCAGTACTTC	CASSIHTVGRYEQYF
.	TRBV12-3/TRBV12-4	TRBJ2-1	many	TGTGCCAGCAGTCCTTACAATAGTCCTAGCTACGGGGAGCAGTTCTTC	CASSPYNSPSYGEQFF
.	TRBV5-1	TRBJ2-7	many	TGCGCCAGCAGCTTGGGGGTGGCAACCTCCTACGAGCAGTACTTC	CASSLGVATSYEQYF
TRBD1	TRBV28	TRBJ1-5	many	TGTGCCAGCACCCTTGGGGGACAGGCAAGTCAGCCCCAGCATTTT	CASTLGGQASQPQHF
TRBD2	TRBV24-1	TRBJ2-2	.	TGTGCCGCCGGGGGGGTCAACACCGGGGAGCTGTTTTTT	CAAGGVNTGELFF
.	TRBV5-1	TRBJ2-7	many	TGCGCCAGCAGCCCCGGTGGCTACTCCTACGAGCAGTACTTC	CASSPGGYSYEQYF
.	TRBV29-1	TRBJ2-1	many	TGCAGCGCTCGAGGGGGAATGAGGCCACGGGGGTACAATGAGCAGTTCTTC	CSARGGMRPRGYNEQFF
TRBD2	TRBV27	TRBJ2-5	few	TGTGCCAGCAACGTAGCGGGAGGGCCAGGAGAGACCCAGTACTTC	CASNVAGGPGETQYF
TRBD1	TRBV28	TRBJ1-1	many	TGTGCCAGCAGTTTACCCCACGGGACAGCTGGATCCCCTGAAGCTTTCTTT	CASSLPHGTAGSPEAFF
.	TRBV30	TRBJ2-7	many	TGTGCCTGGAGTGTGCGCTACGAGCAGTACTTC	CAWSVRYEQYF
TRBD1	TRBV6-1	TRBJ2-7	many	TGTGCCAGCAGGAGAGACAGGGGGCAATCCTACGAGCAGTACTTC	CASRRDRGQSYEQYF
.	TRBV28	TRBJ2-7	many	TGTGCCAGTACAGGGTTCAACGAGCAGTACTTC	CASTGFNEQYF
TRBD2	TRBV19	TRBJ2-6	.	TGTGCCAGTAGCCACATAGCGGGAGGGCCCCGAGGGGCCAACGTCCTGACTTTC	CASSHIAGGPRGANVLTF
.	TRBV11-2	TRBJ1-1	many	TGTGCCAGCAGCTTGTTCTCTGAAGCTTTCTTT	CASSLFSEAFF
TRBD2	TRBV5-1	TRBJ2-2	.	TGCGCCAGCAGCTGGGCACCAGAGCGGGAAGCGAACACCGGGGAGCTGTTTTTT	CASSWAPEREANTGELFF
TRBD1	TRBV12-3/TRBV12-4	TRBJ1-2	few	TGTGCCAGCAGTCCCGGGACAGGGCTTGGCTACACCTTC	CASSPGTGLGYTF
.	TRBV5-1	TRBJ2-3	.	TGCGCCAGCAGCCTTCCGGTCTCAGATACGCAGTATTTT	CASSLPVSDTQYF
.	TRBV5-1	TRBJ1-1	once	TGCGCCAGCAGCTTGGCCTTCGCGGCGGCGAACACTGAAGCTTTCTTT	CASSLAFAAANTEAFF
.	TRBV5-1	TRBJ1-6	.	TGCGCCCGCAGCCGTAGTACCTTTGACAGGAAATCACCCCTCCACTTT	CARSRSTFDRKSPLHF
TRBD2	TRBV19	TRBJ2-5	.	TGTGCCAGTAGTGCCTTAGCGGGAGTGGAGACCCAGTACTTC	CASSALAGVETQYF
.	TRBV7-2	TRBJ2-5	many	TGTGCCAGCAGCTTAGAGGGTTTGTGGTATCTCCAAGAGACCCAGTACTTC	CASSLEGLWYLQETQYF
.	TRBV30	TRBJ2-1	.	TGTGCCTGGAATGGTGGGAGCGATGAGCAGTTCTTC	CAWNGGSDEQFF
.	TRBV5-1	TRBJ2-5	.	TGCGCCAGCAGCTTGGCCAGAATAGCAGGGGAGACCCAGTACTTC	CASSLARIAGETQYF
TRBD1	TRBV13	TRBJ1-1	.	TGTGCCAGCAGCCCACACGGACAGGAGACTGAAGCTTTCTTT	CASSPHGQETEAFF
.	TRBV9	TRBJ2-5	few	TGTGCCAGCAGCGCCTCCCTTTTTGGGGCTAATGCCAAAGAGACCCAGTACTTC	CASSASLFGANAKETQYF
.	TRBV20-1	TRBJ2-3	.	TGCAGTGCAGAAACCGCAGCAGATACGCAGTATTTT	CSAETAADTQYF
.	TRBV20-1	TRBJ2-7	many	TGCAGTGCCCAAGACTCCTTAAACTCCTACGAGCAGTACTTC	CSAQDSLNSYEQYF
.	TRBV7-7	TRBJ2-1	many	TGTGCTAGCAGCTTAGCCCTAGCGAATCTGGATGAGCAGTTCTTC	CASSLALANLDEQFF
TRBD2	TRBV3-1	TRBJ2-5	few	TGTGCCAGCAGCCAGCCGACTAGCGGGGGATTTTATGAGACCCAGTACTTC	CASSQPTSGGFYETQYF